This TCR beta chain derives from a study of T cells in Graves' hyperthyroidism and ophthalmopathy. Study findings and constraints: In blood, most of the thyroid clonotypes expanded above 0.001 were also present.

For this clonotype: Its antigen is not identified.

The study excluded patients with uncontrolled infection, other autoimmune disease, pregnancy or lactation. Germline CDR1 SGHAT, CDR2 FQNNGV. The V segment lost 5 bases and the J segment 7 bases; nucleotides outside the gene matches: 11. The CDR3 runs 15 residues. Amplification yielded TCR beta CDR3 regions, with RNA transcripts as the source. With the HTBI primer set, the TCR CDR3 went through a first round of RT-PCR. Using its own MiXCR run on the multiplex PCR reads, TCRdb lists one record per CDR3 protein. The sample yields hundreds of thousands of distinct CDR3 sequences, around 15% seen once. The V gene is TRBV11-2, the J gene TRBJ2-7; 10 bases fit TRBD1. The TCR originated in a woman aged 40-49 years with Graves' ophthalmopathy. Sequenced material: blood. The CDR3 nucleotides read TGTGCCAGCAGCCCCCGGGACAGGGGCTCGATGGAGCAGTACTTC. This codes for CASSPRDRGSMEQYF.